This T cell receptor beta chain is drawn from a study of control samples from healthy donors and cancer patients. Germline-derived CDR1 and CDR2 are SGDLS and YYNGEE. The CDR3 sequence is 15 residues long. Trimming took off 4 bases at V and 5 bases at J, with 16 bases between the two ends. Assay: immunoSEQ multiplex PCR; the TCRdb copy retains only in-frame clones and omits some. The data show fewer than 95,000 clones, 75% to 95% seen once. The material sequenced was blood. This receptor was obtained from a man aged 30 to 45 in good health. J is TRBJ2-1 and V is TRBV9; D unresolved. The CDR3 is CASSTSSLGNNEQFF. CDR3 in DNA: TGTGCCAGCAGCACCAGTAGTCTAGGAAACAATGAGCAGTTCTTC.